These 9 T cell receptor beta chains were sequenced from one sample in a study of tumor-infiltrating lymphocytes in primary liver carcinoma. Bulk tissue was left unsorted, and RNA and DNA were co-extracted from about 19-30 mg of it. A primer matching the constant region was used to make TCR beta cDNA from 500 to 650 ng of total RNA. Three-round nested multiplex PCR performed with slightly modified ARM-PCR produced the TCR beta libraries. TRBV1-TRBV30 forward primers paired with a C-beta reverse primer drove the first two PCR rounds, about 11 cycles each. One entry per CDR3 protein results from TCRdb running MiXCR on the multiplex PCR reads. In the table there are 100,000 to 150,000 distinct CDR3 sequences, 64% of which are singletons. Sequenced sample: liver tumor tissue from sampling region 3. The sample's subset: tumor region T3, left-lateral pole. Receptors were obtained from a woman aged 60-70 years with primary liver carcinoma and hepatitis B virus infection.

Concerning this clonotype: A read error may account for a junction end that differs from germline. The rearrangement joins TRBV11-2 to TRBJ2-2; D not resolved. The CDR3 length is 14 residues. Per germline, CDR1 SGHAT and CDR2 FQNNGV. DNA for the CDR3: TGTGCCAGCAGCTTAGTGGGTGGCACCGTGGAGCTGTTTTTT. Translating it yields CASSLVGGTVELFF.

As for this clonotype: A much larger clone lies a single base off, so this may be a read error. The chain uses TRBV4-1 and TRBJ2-4; tentative D call: TRBD2 (6 bases). This CDR3 is built from 17 residues. Looked up from germline, CDR1 is MGHRA and CDR2 is YSYEKL. V dropped 2 bases and J dropped 5 bases, with 19 bases sitting between them. CDR3 amino acids: CASSQKNGSGLQNIQYF. Written as DNA, the CDR3 is TGCGCCAGCAGCCAAAAAAATGGAAGCGGGCTGCAAAACATTCAGTACTTC.

Only one count was recorded for this clonotype. One end of the junction is discordant with germline, which a read error may explain. The chain uses TRBV28 and TRBJ1-1; D is uncertain. The CDR3 runs 13 residues. Germline V gene sequence: CDR1 MDHEN, CDR2 SYDVKM. CDR3 residues: CASTNRLNTEAFF. Here the CDR3 DNA reads TGTGCCAGCACGAACCGGTTGAACACCGAAGCTTTCTTT.

This clonotype was seen a few times. A much larger clone differs by one base, so this may be a read error. This chain's CDR3 is CASNRDNTNTQYF. In DNA form, the CDR3 reads TGTGCCAGCAACCGGGACAACACAAATACGCAGTATTTT. The V call is TRBV6-1, the J call TRBJ2-3; possible D gene TRBD1, 6 bases. Germline V gene data show CDR1 as MNHNS and CDR2 as SASEGT. This CDR3 contains 13 residues.

This clonotype was observed a single time. One junction end does not reproduce the germline sequence, and a read error may be involved. The V gene is TRBV12-3 or TRBV12-4, the J gene TRBJ2-2; D is possibly TRBD1 or TRBD2 (6 bases each). This CDR3 has 15 amino acids. This CDR3 is CGSSVRKGGIGELFF. CDR3 DNA: TGTGGCAGCAGTGTTCGGAAGGGGGGCATCGGGGAGCTGTTTTTT.

About this clonotype itself: The junction differs from germline at one of its ends, possibly a read error. V gene TRBV11-3 combines with J gene TRBJ2-1; tentative D call: TRBD2 (7 bases). CDR1 SGHNT and CDR2 YENEEA come from the germline V gene. This CDR3 is built from 17 residues. The CDR3: CPSSSRGAWTMDNEQFF. As DNA, the CDR3 is TGTCCCAGCAGCTCCCGGGGGGCGTGGACCATGGACAATGAGCAGTTCTTC.

Regarding this clonotype: The CDR3 carries no conserved terminal phenylalanine or tryptophan, so it likely arises from a read error. The V and J genes are TRBV11-3 and TRBJ1-1; D is uncertain. Trimming pared 5 bases from V and 0 bases from J, leaving 1 base between. This CDR3 has 11 amino acids. Germline CDR1 reads SGHNT; CDR2 reads YENEEA. The CDR3 DNA sequence: TGTGCCAGCAGCATGAACACTGAAGCTTTCATT. The encoded protein is CASSMNTEAFI.

There are a few counts of this clonotype. The J gene is TRBJ2-2, the V gene TRBV5-1, with D possibly matching TRBD2 (5 bases). The CDR3 is made up of 17 amino acids. The V end lost 0 bases, the J end lost 0 bases, and 12 bases lay between the germline ends. Germline assignment: CDR1 SGHRS and CDR2 YFSETQ. CDR3 protein: CASSLAVAGTNTGELFF. The CDR3 region has the DNA TGCGCCAGCAGCTTGGCCGTGGCGGGTACGAACACCGGGGAGCTGTTTTTT.

Points on this clonotype: This CDR3 is missing its conserved last phenylalanine or tryptophan, likely due to a read error. The V call is TRBV6-1, the J call TRBJ1-5; D not certain. Germline CDR1 reads MNHNS; CDR2 reads SASEGT. This CDR3 spans 15 amino acids. The CDR3 DNA reads TGTGCCTGCAGTGAAGACGGAGGGAGCAATCAGCCCCAGCATATT. Translating gives CACSEDGGSNQPQHI.